This entry concerns a single T cell receptor (beta chain). As yet, its antigen is unknown. This specimen comes from a study of blood T cells in healthy people across ages. A J-beta primer mix and a sample-barcoded 5' primer were used in a second PCR of about 7 to 12 cycles. TCRdb re-called the 5' RACE reads through MiXCR, storing one row per CDR3 protein. This sample has approximately 1,100,000 distinct CDR3 sequences; less than 50% occur once, and the top ten carry 18%. The CDR3 is made up of 14 amino acids. In germline, CDR1 is SGHDN, CDR2 FVKESK. The ends lost 6 bases at V and 4 bases at J; junction bases unmatched: 5. The study isolated at least 6.5 million PBMCs from each sample. The study, taken as a whole, reports: Because donor CMV status was unknown, expanded clonotype changes were possibly confounded.

The sequencing sample was made of blood. The receptor was derived from an older woman in good health. This chain joins TRBV14 and TRBJ1-5, with 8 bases identical to TRBD1. The CDR3 here is CASSRTGRNQPQHF. CDR3 sequence (DNA): TGTGCCAGCAGTCGGACAGGGCGGAATCAGCCCCAGCATTTT.